The 11 T cell receptor beta chains below were found in one sample sequenced in a study of PD-1 blockade in classical Hodgkin lymphoma. Relapse was seen in all patients after autologous stem cell transplantation, and brentuximab vedotin exposure was variable. Isolated CD8+ T cells were derived from thawed PBMCs through magnetic negative selection. The protocol was immunoSEQ multiplex PCR, while the TCRdb copy is restricted to in-frame clones and leaves out a portion. The sample has around 2,900 clones; approximately 62% are singletons. Material: CD8+ T cells from blood, obtained at baseline. All receptors derive from a human donor with classical Hodgkin lymphoma.

The chain recombines TRBV11-2 with TRBJ2-3; TRBD1 matches at 8 bases. There are 16 residues in the CDR3. From germline, CDR1 is SGHAT and CDR2 FQNNGV. Losses at the gene ends were 5 bases for V and 3 bases for J; bases not matched to a gene: 10. CDR3 DNA: TGTGCCAGCAGCCAGGGACAGGCCTGGAGGACAGATACGCAGTATTTT. Translated: CASSQGQAWRTDTQYF.

Points on this clone: The same CDR3 can be traced to other DNA sequences in this sample. The rearrangement uses TRBV4-1 and TRBJ2-7; no clear D. This CDR3 has 14 residues. The V gene's germline CDR1 is MGHRA and CDR2 YSYEKL. Trimming stripped 0 bases from V and 3 bases from J, with 9 bases between. CDR3 in amino acids: CASSQESDFYEQYF. The CDR3 coding sequence is TGCGCCAGCAGCCAAGAATCAGACTTCTACGAGCAGTACTTC.

This clone was observed a handful of times. The chain has TRBV29-1 and TRBJ1-1; TRBD1 matches 8 bases. The trim removed 0 bases at V and 0 bases at J, leaving 12 bases unmatched. This CDR3 has 18 residues. Germline values: CDR1 SQVTM, CDR2 ANQGSEA. The CDR3 DNA reads as TGCAGCGTTGAAGATCGAAGACAGGGGACCCTAATGAACACTGAAGCTTTCTTT. It yields the protein CSVEDRRQGTLMNTEAFF.

Judged by abundance, this clone is large. This chain links TRBV2 with TRBJ1-1; D is possibly TRBD1 (5 bases). Germline V gene data show CDR1 as SNHLY and CDR2 as FYNNEI. V lost 6 bases and J lost 4, with 15 bases in between. CDR3 length: 14 residues. The CDR3 DNA reads as TGTGCCAGCAGGTTACCCCTGGGGCGCACTGAAGCTTTCTTT. Translation: CASRLPLGRTEAFF. Full variable domain (remainder filled in from reference TRBV2 and TRBJ1-1): EPEVTQTPSHQVTQMGQEVILRCVPISNHLYFYWYRQILGQKVEFLVSFYNNEISEKSEIFDDQFSVERPDGSNFTLKIRSTKLEDSAMYFCASRLPLGRTEAFFGQGTRLTVV.

This clone was detected once. The V gene is TRBV2, the J gene TRBJ2-7; 9 bases are shared with TRBD1. Germline CDR1 and CDR2: SNHLY and FYNNEI. V shed 8 bases and J 1 base; nucleotides not matched to a gene: 6. The CDR3 has 14 amino acids. The CDR3 nucleotides read TGTGCCAGCCCCGGGACAGGGATTTCCTACGAGCAGTACTTC. Protein sequence: CASPGTGISYEQYF.

The V and J genes are TRBV15 and TRBJ2-7, with D tentatively TRBD1 or TRBD2 (6 bases each). Germline V gene lookup returns CDR1 LNHNV and CDR2 YYDKDF (reference sequence). V was trimmed by 0 bases and J by 3 bases, leaving 12 bases between them. This CDR3 is 15 amino acids long. CDR3 amino acids: CATSRDRGAYYEQYF. Here the CDR3 DNA reads TGTGCCACCAGCAGAGATAGGGGGGCCTACTACGAGCAGTACTTC.

The chain carries TRBV5-1 and TRBJ2-2; D may match TRBD1 or TRBD2 (6 bases each). The V end was cut by 4 bases, the J end by 7 bases, with 11 bases between. CDR3 size: 13 residues. CDR1 SGHRS and CDR2 YFSETQ come from the germline V gene. The CDR3 spells CASSPRGDGELFF. The DNA of the CDR3 is TGCGCCAGCAGCCCGAGGGGGGACGGGGAGCTGTTTTTT.

The chain couples TRBV10-2 to TRBJ1-2; D gene ambiguous. There are 12 residues in the CDR3. The germline V gene encodes CDR1 WSHSY and CDR2 SAAADI. Trimming stripped 3 bases from V and 10 bases from J, with 12 bases between. The CDR3 DNA sequence: TGCGCCAGCAGTGATTTTAGTTGGGCCTACACCTTC. Encoded protein: CASSDFSWAYTF.

This clone was detected only a few times. This sequence joins TRBV2 and TRBJ1-1; D ambiguous. V dropped 2 bases and J dropped 7 bases, with 17 bases sitting between them. The germline V gene has CDR1 SNHLY and CDR2 FYNNEI. The length of the CDR3 is 15 residues. CDR3 nucleotide sequence: TGTGCCAGCAGTGAACAAGGTCCAGGAATAATTGAAGCTTTCTTT. It is translated as CASSEQGPGIIEAFF.

This chain connects TRBV13 to TRBJ2-5, with no clear D. Near its end, the DNA agrees better with TRBJ2-7, so the J call may be wrong. The germline V gene encodes CDR1 PRHDT and CDR2 FYEKMQ (reference sequence). The CDR3 sequence is 14 residues long. The CDR3 sequence: CASSRRAYDYEQYF. The CDR3 coding sequence is TGTGCCAGCAGCCGTCGGGCTTACGACTACGAGCAGTACTTC.

The V call is TRBV4-1, the J call TRBJ1-2; 11 bases line up with TRBD1. The CDR3 consists of 16 residues. CDR1 is MGHRA and CDR2 is YSYEKL in the germline V gene. Losses at the gene ends were 0 bases for V and 8 bases for J; bases not matched to a gene: 8. The CDR3 region has the DNA TGCGCCAGCAGCCAAGAACCGGGGACAGGGGGTTTGGGCTACACCTTC. Translated, it gives CASSQEPGTGGLGYTF.